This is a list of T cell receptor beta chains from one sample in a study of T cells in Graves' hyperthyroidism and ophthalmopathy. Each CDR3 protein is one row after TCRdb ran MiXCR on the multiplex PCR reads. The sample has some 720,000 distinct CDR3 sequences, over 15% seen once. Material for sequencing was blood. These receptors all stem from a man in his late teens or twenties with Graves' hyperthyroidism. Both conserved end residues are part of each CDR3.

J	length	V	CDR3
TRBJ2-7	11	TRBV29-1	CSVARGNEQYF
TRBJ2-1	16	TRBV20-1	CSARDFSGSSYNEQFF
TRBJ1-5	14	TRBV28	CASSLHNNYQPQHF
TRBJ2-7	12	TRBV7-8	CASRPDGYEQYF
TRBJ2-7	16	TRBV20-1	CSAREPSGTGGYEQYF
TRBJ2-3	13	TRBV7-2	CASSSFNEDTQYF
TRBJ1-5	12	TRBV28	CASTGSRKPQHF
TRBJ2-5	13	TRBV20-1	CSARDGSGETQYF
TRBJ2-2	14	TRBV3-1	CASSQGERTGELFF
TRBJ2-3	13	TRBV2	CASGAVLTDTQYF